This TCR beta chain was recovered during a study of OX40 agonist ivuxolimab in advanced cancers. Whole-study context: Among those enrolled, mean age was around 60 years (range about 23 to 79) and less than 90% were male.

The data were produced by immunoSEQ multiplex PCR, yet TCRdb's version contains in-frame clones alone and is incomplete. The sample has nearly 80,000 clones, roughly 87% seen once. Samples were taken at baseline and on day 1 of cycles 4 and 7. The receptor comes from an adult with an advanced solid tumor such as melanoma, head and neck, liver or kidney cancer. The specimen was CD4+ or CD8+ T cells sorted from blood, collected in a trial of the OX40 agonist ivuxolimab.

The CDR3 DNA follows: TGTGCCAGTAGTATACCCGGAGGCGGTCCGCTGAATAATTCACCCCTCCACTTT. It encodes CASSIPGGGPLNNSPLHF. The V call is TRBV19, the J call TRBJ1-6; no definite D call. With 2 bases removed from V and 5 bases from J, the gap between germline ends came to 19 bases. CDR1 LNHDA and CDR2 SQIVND come from the germline V gene (reference sequence). This CDR3 has 18 residues. The entire variable domain, with the rest obtained from reference TRBV19 and TRBJ1-6, is as follows: DGGITQSPKYLFRKEGQNVTLSCEQNLNHDAMYWYRQDPGQGLRLIYYSQIVNDFQKGDIAEGYSVSREKKESFPLTVTSAQKNPTAFYLCASSIPGGGPLNNSPLHFGNGTRLTVT.